This T cell receptor beta chain is from a study of T-cell memory formation after mild COVID-19. The study's findings and limits: Contracting CD4+ clones were located mainly in CM and EM, and CD8+ clones in EMRA.

The CDR3 contains 15 residues. Trimming cost V 5 bases and J 5 bases; bases outside gene matches: 7. Looked up from germline, CDR1 is SGHTA and CDR2 is FQGNSA. TCRdb fed the 5' RACE reads into MiXCR, producing one record per CDR3 protein. The sample lists fewer than 350,000 distinct CDR3 sequences; 8.2% were seen once. There are a few counts of this clonotype. The antigen is unknown. The material sequenced was PBMCs or a T cell subset sorted from them (not recorded which). This chain connects TRBV7-2 to TRBJ2-5, with 11 nucleotides matching TRBD2. This clonotype was sampled from a man aged 18 to 35 who had mild COVID-19 (a few samples of this study predate the infection). Cell type and time point are not known. The chain's CDR3 is CASSLSGGAGETQYF. The CDR3, as DNA: TGTGCCAGCAGCCTTAGCGGGGGGGCCGGGGAGACCCAGTACTTC.